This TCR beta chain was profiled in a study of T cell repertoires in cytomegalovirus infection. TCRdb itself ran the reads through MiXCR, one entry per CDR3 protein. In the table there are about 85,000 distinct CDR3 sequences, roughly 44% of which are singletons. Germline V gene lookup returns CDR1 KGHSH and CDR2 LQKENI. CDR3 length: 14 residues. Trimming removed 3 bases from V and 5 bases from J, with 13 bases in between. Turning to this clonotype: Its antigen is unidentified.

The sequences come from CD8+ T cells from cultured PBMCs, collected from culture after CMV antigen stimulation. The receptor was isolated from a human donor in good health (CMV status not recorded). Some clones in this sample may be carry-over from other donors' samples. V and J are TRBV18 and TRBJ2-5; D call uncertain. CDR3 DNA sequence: TGTGCCAGCTCACCCTTCTTGGGTGCGGAGACCCAGTACTTC. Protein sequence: CASSPFLGAETQYF.